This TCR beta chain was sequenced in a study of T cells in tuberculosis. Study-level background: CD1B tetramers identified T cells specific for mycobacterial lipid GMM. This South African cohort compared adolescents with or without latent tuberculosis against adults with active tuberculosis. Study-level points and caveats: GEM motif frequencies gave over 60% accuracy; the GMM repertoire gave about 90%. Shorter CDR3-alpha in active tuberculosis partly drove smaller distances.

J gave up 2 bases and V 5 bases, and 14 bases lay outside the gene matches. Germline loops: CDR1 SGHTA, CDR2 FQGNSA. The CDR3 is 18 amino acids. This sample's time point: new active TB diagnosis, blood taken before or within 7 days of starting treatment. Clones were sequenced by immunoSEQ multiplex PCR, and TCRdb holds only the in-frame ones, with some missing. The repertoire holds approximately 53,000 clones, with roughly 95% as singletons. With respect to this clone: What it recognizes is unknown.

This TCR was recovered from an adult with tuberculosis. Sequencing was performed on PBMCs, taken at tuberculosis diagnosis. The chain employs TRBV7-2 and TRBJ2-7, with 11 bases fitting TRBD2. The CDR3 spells CASSPGTSGAPRTYEQYF. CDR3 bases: TGTGCCAGCAGCCCTGGGACTAGCGGAGCCCCCCGTACCTACGAGCAGTACTTC.